The 10 T cell receptor beta chains reported below all come from one sample, sequenced in a study of blood T cell repertoires in COVID-19 (dated by TCRdb to the early 2020s). Receptors were amplified or captured by the immunoSEQ multiplex PCR assay. As stored in TCRdb, this immuneACCESS dataset retains in-frame rearrangements with V and J assigned. A fraction of the clones does not appear; measured against another copy, unresolved V genes explain less than half of the discrepancy, and the remainder lacks a known reason. Across this sample there are tens of thousands of clones, with under 90% seen only once. The ten largest make up roughly 4% of the sample. Sequenced material: peripheral blood. The receptors here all came from a woman aged 55-70 years with acute or convalescent COVID-19.

The chain carries TRBV3-1 (or the pseudogene TRBV3-2) and TRBJ1-4; tentative D call: TRBD1 (6 bases). The CDR3 extends over 15 amino acids. CDR1 and CDR2 from the germline V gene are LGHDT and YNNKEL (reference sequence). The ends were cut back, 4 bases at V and 8 bases at J, with 17 bases in the middle. DNA for the CDR3: TGTGCCAGCAGCCCCTCTAGGGGGGGCCGGGAAAAACTGTTTTTT. Translation gives CASSPSRGGREKLFF.

The chain links TRBV7-2 to TRBJ1-4, with D tentatively TRBD1 (5 bases). The CDR3 sequence is 14 residues long. Between the trimmed V and J ends, which lost 2 bases and 10 bases, there was a span of 14 bases. The germline CDR1 and CDR2 sequences are SGHTA and FQGNSA. CDR3 protein: CASSLSREEGKLFF. For the CDR3, the DNA is TGTGCCAGCAGCTTAAGCAGGGAGGAAGGAAAACTGTTTTTT.

The chain combines TRBV10-3 with TRBJ2-1; 11 bases map to TRBD1. This CDR3 comprises 14 residues. J was trimmed by 6 bases and V by 6 bases; bases with no gene match: 4. Germline-derived CDR1 and CDR2 are ENHRY and SYGVKD. CDR3 loop: CAIRRDRGFNEQFF. CDR3 nucleotides: TGTGCCATCAGGCGGGACAGGGGGTTCAATGAGCAGTTCTTC.

The chain employs TRBV7-2 and TRBJ1-6, with D perhaps TRBD1 (6 bases). The germline V gene has CDR1 SGHTA and CDR2 FQGNSA. V was pared by 5 bases and J by 1 base, with 12 bases between. CDR3 size: 16 residues. The CDR3 DNA reads as TGTGCCAGCAGCCTGGGACACGGGTCCTATAATTCACCCCTCCACTTT. As protein: CASSLGHGSYNSPLHF.

J is TRBJ1-1 and V is TRBV3-1 (or the pseudogene TRBV3-2), with D perhaps TRBD1 (5 bases). Germline CDR1 reads LGHDT; CDR2 reads YNNKEL (reference sequence). Trimming took 4 bases from V and 0 from J, leaving 12 bases between them. The CDR3 consists of 15 residues. The CDR3 DNA is TGTGCCAGCAGCCGCAGCAGGGTAATGAACACTGAAGCTTTCTTT. Its protein product is CASSRSRVMNTEAFF.

This clone was found a few times. This rearrangement joins TRBV2 to TRBJ1-1, with D tentatively TRBD1 (5 bases). CDR1 is SNHLY, CDR2 FYNNEI, per germline. Between the trimmed V and J ends, which lost 6 bases and 2 bases, there was a span of 7 bases. The length of the CDR3 is 12 residues. The CDR3 sequence is CASSGQNTEAFF. In DNA form, the CDR3 reads TGTGCCAGCAGCGGACAAAACACTGAAGCTTTCTTT.

The gene calls are TRBV7-2 and TRBJ2-5; no clear D gene. Trimming removed 2 bases at V and 4 bases at J, with 8 bases between. This CDR3 comprises 13 residues. CDR1 and CDR2 (germline): SGHTA, FQGNSA. The CDR3 DNA reads as TGTGCCAGCAGCTTAACAGTGGGAGAGACCCAGTACTTC. Its protein product is CASSLTVGETQYF.

This clone was seen just once. The CDR3 DNA is TGTGCCAGCAGTGGGTGGACAGGGGGAAATTCACCCCTCCACTTT. Amino acid sequence: CASSGWTGGNSPLHF. The genes are TRBV2 and TRBJ1-6; 10 nucleotides align to TRBD1. Trimming took 4 bases from V and 7 from J; bases not matched to a gene: 4. This CDR3 region has 15 residues. Germline-derived CDR1 and CDR2 are SNHLY and FYNNEI.

J is TRBJ1-5 and V is TRBV19, with D uncertain. The V end lost 4 bases, the J end lost 0 bases, and 7 bases lay between the germline ends. Germline-derived CDR1 and CDR2 are LNHDA and SQIVND (reference sequence). This CDR3 contains 14 residues. The CDR3 here is CASSRQNSNQPQHF. DNA for the CDR3: TGTGCCAGTAGTAGGCAGAATAGCAATCAGCCCCAGCATTTT.

A single count supports this clone. The gene calls are TRBV5-4 and TRBJ2-2, with D perhaps TRBD2 (5 bases). The V gene lost 6 bases and the J gene lost 4 bases, with 25 bases spanning the gap. The germline CDR1 and CDR2 sequences are SGHNT and YYREEE (reference sequence). This CDR3 has 18 residues. CDR3 protein: CASTLGVGRPASTGELFF. For the CDR3, the DNA is TGTGCCAGCACCCTCGGGGTTGGACGACCCGCATCCACCGGGGAGCTGTTTTTT.